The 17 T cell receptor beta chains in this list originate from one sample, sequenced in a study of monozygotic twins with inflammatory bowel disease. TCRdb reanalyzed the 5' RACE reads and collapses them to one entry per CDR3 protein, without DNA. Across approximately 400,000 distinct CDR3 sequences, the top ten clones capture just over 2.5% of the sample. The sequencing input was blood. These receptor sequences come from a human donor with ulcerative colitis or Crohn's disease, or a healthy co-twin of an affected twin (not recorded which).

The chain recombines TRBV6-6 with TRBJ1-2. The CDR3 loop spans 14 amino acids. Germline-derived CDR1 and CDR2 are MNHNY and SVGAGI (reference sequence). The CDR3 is CASRREDTYYGYTF.

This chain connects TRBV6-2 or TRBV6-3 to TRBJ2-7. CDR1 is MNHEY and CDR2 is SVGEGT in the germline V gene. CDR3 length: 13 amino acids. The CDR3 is CASSDRVIHEQYF.

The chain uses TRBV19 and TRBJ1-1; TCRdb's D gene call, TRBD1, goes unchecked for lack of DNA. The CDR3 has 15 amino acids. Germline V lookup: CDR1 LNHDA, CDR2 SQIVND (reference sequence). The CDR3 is CASRPIGQANTEAFF. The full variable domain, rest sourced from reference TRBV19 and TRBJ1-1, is DGGITQSPKYLFRKEGQNVTLSCEQNLNHDAMYWYRQDPGQGLRLIYYSQIVNDFQKGDIAEGYSVSREKKESFPLTVTSAQKNPTAFYLCASRPIGQANTEAFFGQGTRLTVV.

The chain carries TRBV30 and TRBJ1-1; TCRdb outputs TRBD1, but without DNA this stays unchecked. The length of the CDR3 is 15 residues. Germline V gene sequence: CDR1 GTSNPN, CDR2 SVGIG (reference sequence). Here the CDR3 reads CALGGIRLGHTEAFF.

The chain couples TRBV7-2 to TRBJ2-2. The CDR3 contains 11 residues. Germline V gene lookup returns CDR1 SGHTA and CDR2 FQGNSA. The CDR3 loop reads CASSPFREVFF.

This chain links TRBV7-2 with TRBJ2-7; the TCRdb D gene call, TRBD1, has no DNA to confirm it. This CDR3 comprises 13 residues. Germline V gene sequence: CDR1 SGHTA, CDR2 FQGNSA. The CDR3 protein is CASRAGQSYEQYF.

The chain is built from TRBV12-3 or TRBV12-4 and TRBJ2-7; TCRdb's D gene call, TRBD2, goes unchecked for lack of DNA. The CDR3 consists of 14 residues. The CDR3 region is CASNLSGGAYEQYF.

The CDR3: CASSPTLGDLFYEQYF. The V and J genes are TRBV14 and TRBJ2-7; there is no DNA to check the TCRdb D call of TRBD1. Germline loops: CDR1 SGHDN, CDR2 FVKESK. This CDR3 comprises 16 residues.

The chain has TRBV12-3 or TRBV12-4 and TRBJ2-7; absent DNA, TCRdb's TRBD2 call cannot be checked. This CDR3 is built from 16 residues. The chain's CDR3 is CASSLPSGEYSYEQYF.

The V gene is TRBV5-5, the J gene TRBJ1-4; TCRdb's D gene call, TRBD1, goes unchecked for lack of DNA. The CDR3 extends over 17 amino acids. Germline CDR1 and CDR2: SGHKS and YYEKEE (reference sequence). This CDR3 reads CASSSNIGTGLREKLFF. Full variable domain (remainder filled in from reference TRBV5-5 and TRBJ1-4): DAGVTQSPTHLIKTRGQQVTLRCSPISGHKSVSWYQQVLGQGPQFIFQYYEKEERGRGNFPDRFSARQFPNYSSELNVNALLLGDSALYLCASSSNIGTGLREKLFFGSGTQLSVL.

CDR3 sequence reads: CATTGTGGADTQYF. This chain connects TRBV6-1 to TRBJ2-3; TCRdb indicates TRBD1, and absent DNA this call remains unverified. The CDR3 has 14 amino acids. The germline gives CDR1 MNHNS, CDR2 SASEGT.

The CDR3 is CATSREGNQPQHF. The gene calls are TRBV15 and TRBJ1-5. The CDR3 is made up of 13 amino acids. CDR1 is LNHNV, CDR2 YYDKDF, per germline (reference sequence).

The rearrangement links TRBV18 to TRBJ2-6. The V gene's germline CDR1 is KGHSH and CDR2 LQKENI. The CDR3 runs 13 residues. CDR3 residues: CASSPYGANVLTF.

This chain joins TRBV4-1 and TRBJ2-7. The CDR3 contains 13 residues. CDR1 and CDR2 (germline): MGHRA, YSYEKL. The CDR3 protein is CASSPVSSYEQYF.

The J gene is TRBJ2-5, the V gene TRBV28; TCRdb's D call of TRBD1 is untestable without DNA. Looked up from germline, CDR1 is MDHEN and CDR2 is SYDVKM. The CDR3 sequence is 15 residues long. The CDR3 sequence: CASSPERGGGETQYF.

The CDR3 sequence is CASSTYHEQYF. This chain joins TRBV2 and TRBJ2-7. Germline CDR1 is SNHLY and CDR2 is FYNNEI. This CDR3 is built from 11 residues.

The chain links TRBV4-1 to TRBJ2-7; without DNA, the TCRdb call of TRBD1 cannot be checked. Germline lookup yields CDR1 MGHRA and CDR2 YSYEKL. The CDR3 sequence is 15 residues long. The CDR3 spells CASSPGQGPIYEQYF.